This TCR beta chain was recovered during a study of radiotherapy plus CTLA-4 blockade in lung cancer. Study-wide background: Patients showed objective responses in 18% of cases and disease control in more than 25%.

Produced via immunoSEQ multiplex PCR; TCRdb's table is partial and in-frame only. The sample lists 20,000 to 30,000 clones, around four fifths occurring once. Study outcomes and limitations: In blood, tumor-derived TCR clones expanded after radiotherapy plus ipilimumab.

With ipilimumab providing CTLA-4 blockade, focal radiation was administered to patients who had chemo-refractory metastatic non-small-cell lung cancer. Trimming took off 1 base at V and 0 bases at J, with 6 bases between the two ends. CDR1 is LGHNA, CDR2 YNFKEQ, per germline. This CDR3 spans 15 amino acids. As concerns this clone: Its specificity is unknown.

This receptor was obtained from a human donor with non-small cell lung cancer that progressed on radiotherapy plus ipilimumab. The sample here was peripheral blood, taken from a patient treated with radiotherapy plus ipilimumab. The chain uses TRBV4-2 and TRBJ1-4; D call uncertain. This chain's CDR3 is CASSQGQATNEKLFF. The CDR3 region has the DNA TGTGCCAGCAGCCAAGGACAAGCAACTAATGAAAAACTGTTTTTT.